A selection of T cell receptor beta chains follows, all from one sample in a study of CD8 T cells in Susac syndrome. MiXCR was run by TCRdb on the immunoSEQ multiplex PCR reads, yielding one entry per CDR3 protein. The table shows about 300,000 distinct CDR3 sequences, with 75% to 85% occurring only once. The specimen was CD8+ T cells from PBMCs. These receptors were collected from a human donor with multiple sclerosis. Both conserved end residues are part of each CDR3. Each record gives: J gene, clone size, V gene, D gene, CDR3 protein, CDR3 DNA. The D gene is left open where the match is weak. Expanded clones get a size class; other rows say once, few or many, or leave the size out.

J: TRBJ1-1; size: NA; V: TRBV27; D: NA; CDR3: CASSFVANTEAFF; DNA: TGTGCCAGCAGTTTCGTGGCGAACACTGAAGCTTTCTTT
J: TRBJ2-1; size: NA; V: TRBV2; D: NA; CDR3: CASTSQFF; DNA: TGTGCCAGCACCTCGCAGTTCTTC
J: TRBJ2-3; size: NA; V: TRBV7-9; D: NA; CDR3: CASSMGVTITDTQYF; DNA: TGTGCCAGCAGCATGGGGGTTACAATCACAGATACGCAGTATTTT
J: TRBJ2-3; size: NA; V: TRBV6-5; D: TRBD2; CDR3: CASSYSPGPITGGQDTQYF; DNA: TGTGCCAGCAGTTACTCGCCAGGCCCTATAACGGGAGGGCAAGATACGCAGTATTTT
J: TRBJ2-1; size: NA; V: TRBV9; D: TRBD2; CDR3: CASSAGLAGVMNDEQFF; DNA: TGTGCCAGCAGCGCCGGACTAGCGGGAGTGATGAACGATGAGCAGTTCTTC
J: TRBJ1-1; size: NA; V: TRBV20-1; D: NA; CDR3: CSARGLGNTEAFF; DNA: TGCAGTGCTAGGGGCTTGGGGAACACTGAAGCTTTCTTT
J: TRBJ2-7; size: NA; V: TRBV7-9; D: NA; CDR3: CASSGDSFGEQYF; DNA: TGTGCCAGCAGCGGGGACTCCTTCGGCGAGCAGTACTTC
J: TRBJ1-2; size: NA; V: TRBV19; D: TRBD1; CDR3: CASSAWTGRMVWGYTF; DNA: TGTGCCAGTAGTGCCTGGACAGGGAGGATGGTATGGGGCTACACCTTC
J: TRBJ2-1; size: NA; V: TRBV12-3/TRBV12-4; D: NA; CDR3: CASSFGDSSYNEQFF; DNA: TGTGCCAGCAGTTTTGGGGACTCCTCCTACAATGAGCAGTTCTTC
J: TRBJ2-7; size: NA; V: TRBV20-1; D: NA; CDR3: CSARDTPSASYEQYF; DNA: TGCAGTGCTAGAGATACCCCGTCCGCGTCCTACGAGCAGTACTTC
J: TRBJ2-1; size: NA; V: TRBV10-2; D: TRBD2; CDR3: CASSELAGFNEQFF; DNA: TGCGCCAGCAGTGAGCTAGCGGGGTTTAATGAGCAGTTCTTC
J: TRBJ2-7; size: NA; V: TRBV27; D: TRBD1; CDR3: CASSFRGFAYEQYF; DNA: TGTGCCAGCAGTTTCAGGGGGTTCGCCTACGAGCAGTACTTC
J: TRBJ2-7; size: NA; V: TRBV28; D: NA; CDR3: CASSAAGSREQYF; DNA: TGTGCCAGCAGTGCCGCGGGGTCTCGCGAGCAGTACTTC
J: TRBJ1-4; size: NA; V: TRBV5-4; D: TRBD1; CDR3: CASSLMGGQGGNNEKLFF; DNA: TGTGCCAGCAGCTTGATGGGGGGACAGGGCGGGAACAATGAAAAACTGTTTTTT
J: TRBJ1-2; size: NA; V: TRBV11-2; D: NA; CDR3: CASSLTPNYGYTF; DNA: TGTGCCAGCAGCTTGACACCTAACTATGGCTACACCTTC
J: TRBJ2-7; size: NA; V: TRBV6-1; D: TRBD2; CDR3: CASSDIGLAPREQYF; DNA: TGTGCCAGCAGTGACATTGGACTAGCTCCTCGCGAGCAGTACTTC
J: TRBJ2-7; size: NA; V: TRBV27; D: TRBD1; CDR3: CASSSTTGGYEQYF; DNA: TGTGCCAGCAGTTCCACTACAGGGGGCTACGAGCAGTACTTC
J: TRBJ2-7; size: few; V: TRBV4-1; D: NA; CDR3: CASSQDMGSGSYEQYF; DNA: TGCGCCAGCAGCCAAGATATGGGATCGGGCTCCTACGAGCAGTACTTC
J: TRBJ2-7; size: NA; V: TRBV28; D: TRBD1; CDR3: CASTIGSIRGQNSYEQYF; DNA: TGTGCCAGCACGATCGGGTCGATTAGGGGACAGAACTCCTACGAGCAGTACTTC
J: TRBJ2-4; size: NA; V: TRBV18; D: TRBD2; CDR3: CASSPLAGEAKNIQYF; DNA: TGTGCCAGCTCCCCCCTAGCGGGAGAGGCCAAAAACATTCAGTACTTC
J: TRBJ2-1; size: few; V: TRBV28; D: NA; CDR3: CASSRSENEQFF; DNA: TGTGCCAGCAGTCGTAGTGAGAATGAGCAGTTCTTC
J: TRBJ1-1; size: NA; V: TRBV19; D: NA; CDR3: CASSIGFGQRTEAFF; DNA: TGTGCCAGTAGTATCGGTTTCGGACAGAGAACTGAAGCTTTCTTT
J: TRBJ1-2; size: NA; V: TRBV5-6; D: NA; CDR3: CASTWARVPYGYTF; DNA: TGTGCCAGCACCTGGGCACGGGTGCCCTATGGCTACACCTTC
J: TRBJ1-5; size: NA; V: TRBV27; D: NA; CDR3: CASSFTPLTGQGQPQHF; DNA: TGTGCCAGCAGTTTCACCCCCTTAACAGGGCAGGGACAGCCCCAGCATTTT
J: TRBJ2-5; size: NA; V: TRBV7-9; D: NA; CDR3: CVSSSISGTQYF; DNA: TGTGTCAGCAGCTCGATATCTGGGACCCAGTACTTC
J: TRBJ2-7; size: once; V: TRBV28; D: TRBD2; CDR3: CASSSTRTGGSGREQYF; DNA: TGTGCCAGCAGTTCAACTCGAACAGGAGGTAGCGGGAGGGAGCAGTACTTC
J: TRBJ2-7; size: NA; V: TRBV30; D: NA; CDR3: CAWSAPGEQYF; DNA: TGTGCCTGGAGTGCCCCGGGCGAGCAGTACTTC
J: TRBJ2-3; size: NA; V: TRBV24-1; D: TRBD2; CDR3: CATSESTSGGTDTQYF; DNA: TGTGCCACCAGTGAGTCCACTAGCGGAGGCACAGATACGCAGTATTTT
J: TRBJ2-2; size: NA; V: TRBV9; D: NA; CDR3: CASSGLGENDNTGELFF; DNA: TGTGCCAGCAGCGGATTGGGCGAGAATGATAACACCGGGGAGCTGTTTTTT
J: TRBJ2-2; size: NA; V: TRBV19; D: TRBD1; CDR3: CASWTGAGELFF; DNA: TGTGCCAGTTGGACAGGGGCTGGGGAGCTGTTTTTT
J: TRBJ2-7; size: NA; V: TRBV28; D: TRBD1; CDR3: CASSRDRVGYEQYF; DNA: TGTGCCAGCAGTCGTGACAGGGTCGGGTACGAGCAGTACTTC
J: TRBJ2-2; size: NA; V: TRBV7-8; D: NA; CDR3: CASSLEPTGELFF; DNA: TGTGCCAGCAGCTTAGAACCCACCGGGGAGCTGTTTTTT
J: TRBJ2-5; size: NA; V: TRBV20-1; D: TRBD2; CDR3: CSARGLAGGPGETQYF; DNA: TGCAGTGCTAGAGGACTAGCGGGAGGGCCAGGAGAGACCCAGTACTTC
J: TRBJ1-2; size: NA; V: TRBV6-1; D: NA; CDR3: CASSPGHFYGYTF; DNA: TGTGCCAGCAGCCCGGGACACTTCTATGGCTACACCTTC
J: TRBJ2-7; size: few; V: TRBV6-5; D: NA; CDR3: CASSYPGRAISYEQYF; DNA: TGTGCCAGCAGTTACCCGGGCAGGGCAATCTCCTACGAGCAGTACTTC
J: TRBJ2-2; size: NA; V: TRBV5-1; D: TRBD2; CDR3: CASSPTGRAGTGELFF; DNA: TGCGCCAGCAGCCCGACCGGGAGGGCGGGGACCGGGGAGCTGTTTTTT
J: TRBJ2-7; size: NA; V: TRBV6-2/TRBV6-3; D: TRBD2; CDR3: CASSYLFSGGRHSYEQYF; DNA: TGTGCCAGCAGTTACTTGTTCAGCGGGGGACGACACTCCTACGAGCAGTACTTC
J: TRBJ1-1; size: NA; V: TRBV4-1; D: NA; CDR3: CASSQQDTEAFF; DNA: TGCGCCAGCAGCCAACAAGACACTGAAGCTTTCTTT
J: TRBJ2-4; size: NA; V: TRBV20-1; D: NA; CDR3: CSARDTPGGENIQYF; DNA: TGCAGTGCTAGAGATACGCCCGGAGGGGAAAACATTCAGTACTTC
J: TRBJ1-2; size: NA; V: TRBV6-2/TRBV6-3; D: NA; CDR3: CASSYSRAGTNYGYTF; DNA: TGTGCCAGCAGTTACTCCCGGGCGGGCACCAACTATGGCTACACCTTC
J: TRBJ2-7; size: NA; V: TRBV28; D: TRBD1; CDR3: CASSPGTGGFGSYEQYF; DNA: TGTGCCAGCAGTCCCGGGACAGGGGGCTTCGGCTCCTACGAGCAGTACTTC
J: TRBJ2-7; size: NA; V: TRBV20-1; D: NA; CDR3: CSAAPPSSGLRGTDEQYF; DNA: TGCAGTGCCGCACCCCCGAGTAGCGGTCTAAGAGGTACCGACGAGCAGTACTTC